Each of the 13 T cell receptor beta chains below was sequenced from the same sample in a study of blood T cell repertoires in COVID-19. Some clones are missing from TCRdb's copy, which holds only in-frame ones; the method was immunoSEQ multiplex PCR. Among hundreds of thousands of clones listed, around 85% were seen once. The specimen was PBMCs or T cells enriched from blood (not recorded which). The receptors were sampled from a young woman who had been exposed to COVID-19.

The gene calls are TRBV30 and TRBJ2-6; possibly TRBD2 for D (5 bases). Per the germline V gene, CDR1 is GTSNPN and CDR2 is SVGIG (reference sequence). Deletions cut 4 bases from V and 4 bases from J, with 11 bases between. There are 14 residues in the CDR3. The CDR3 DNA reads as TGTGCCTGGACTACCGGGGAAGGGGCCAACGTCCTGACTTTC. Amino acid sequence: CAWTTGEGANVLTF.

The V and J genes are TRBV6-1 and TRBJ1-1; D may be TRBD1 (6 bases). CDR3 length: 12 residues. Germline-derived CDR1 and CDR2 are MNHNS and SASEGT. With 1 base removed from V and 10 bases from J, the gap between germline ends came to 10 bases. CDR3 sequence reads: CASSEDGTRAFF. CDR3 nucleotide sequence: TGTGCCAGCAGTGAAGATGGGACAAGAGCTTTCTTT.

The DNA of the CDR3 is TGTGCCAGCAGAGAGCAGGGGGTTCCTACCTACGAGCAGTACTTC. This encodes CASREQGVPTYEQYF. This sequence joins TRBV2 and TRBJ2-7; 7 bases line up with TRBD1. Germline V CDR1 and CDR2: SNHLY, FYNNEI. The V and J ends lost 6 bases and 2 bases, in that order; junction bases with no gene match: 10. This CDR3 region has 15 residues.

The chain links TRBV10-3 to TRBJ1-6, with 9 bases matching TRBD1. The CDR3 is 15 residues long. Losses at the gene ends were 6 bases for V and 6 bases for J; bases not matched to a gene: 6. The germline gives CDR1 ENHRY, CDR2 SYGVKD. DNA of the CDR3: TGTGCCATCAGGGACAGGGGCGAAGGTAATTCACCCCTCCACTTT. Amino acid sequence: CAIRDRGEGNSPLHF.

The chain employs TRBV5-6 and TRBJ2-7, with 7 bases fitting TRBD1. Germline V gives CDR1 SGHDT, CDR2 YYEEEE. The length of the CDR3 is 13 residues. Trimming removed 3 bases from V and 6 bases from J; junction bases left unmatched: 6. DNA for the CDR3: TGTGCCAGCAGCTGGCAGGGGGTCAGCGAGCAGTACTTC. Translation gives CASSWQGVSEQYF.

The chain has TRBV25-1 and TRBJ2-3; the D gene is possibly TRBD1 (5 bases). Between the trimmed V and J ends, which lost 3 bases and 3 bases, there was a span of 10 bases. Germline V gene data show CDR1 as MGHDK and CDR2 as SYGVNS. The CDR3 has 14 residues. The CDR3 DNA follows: TGTGCCAGCAGTGACCCGCGACAGACAGATACGCAGTATTTT. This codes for CASSDPRQTDTQYF.

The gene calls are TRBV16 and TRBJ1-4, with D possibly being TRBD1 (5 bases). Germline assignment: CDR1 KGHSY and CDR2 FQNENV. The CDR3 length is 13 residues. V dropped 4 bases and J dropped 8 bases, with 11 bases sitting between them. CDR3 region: CASSPSRGEKLFF. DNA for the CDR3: TGTGCCAGCAGCCCCTCCCGGGGGGAAAAACTGTTTTTT. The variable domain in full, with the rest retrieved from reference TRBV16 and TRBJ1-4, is GEEVAQTPKHLVRGEGQKAKLYCAPIKGHSYVFWYQQVLKNEFKFLISFQNENVFDETGMPKERFSAKCLPNSPCSLEIQATKLEDSAVYFCASSPSRGEKLFFGSGTQLSVL.

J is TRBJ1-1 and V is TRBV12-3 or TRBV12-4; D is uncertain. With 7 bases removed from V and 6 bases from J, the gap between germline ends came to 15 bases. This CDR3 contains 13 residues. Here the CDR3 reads CASNFEIGAEAFF. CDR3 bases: TGTGCCAGCAATTTCGAAATTGGAGCTGAAGCTTTCTTT.

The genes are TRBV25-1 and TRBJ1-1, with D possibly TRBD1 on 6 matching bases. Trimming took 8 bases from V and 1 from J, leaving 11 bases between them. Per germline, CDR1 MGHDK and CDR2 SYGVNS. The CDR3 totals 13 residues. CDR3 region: CASATGRNTEAFF. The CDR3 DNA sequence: TGTGCCAGCGCAACAGGGAGGAACACTGAAGCTTTCTTT.

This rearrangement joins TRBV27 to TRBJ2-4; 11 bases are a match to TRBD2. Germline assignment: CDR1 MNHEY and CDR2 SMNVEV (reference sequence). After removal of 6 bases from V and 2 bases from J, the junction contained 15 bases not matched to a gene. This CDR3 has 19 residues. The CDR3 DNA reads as TGTGCCAGCAGGCAATTCGGGACTAGCGGCGCTGGGTCCAAAAACATTCAGTACTTC. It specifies CASRQFGTSGAGSKNIQYF.

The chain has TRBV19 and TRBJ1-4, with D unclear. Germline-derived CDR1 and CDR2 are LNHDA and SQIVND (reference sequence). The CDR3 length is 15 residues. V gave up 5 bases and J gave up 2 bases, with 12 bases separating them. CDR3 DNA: TGTGCCAGTAGTGTGATCACCCGGACTAATGAAAAACTGTTTTTT. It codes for CASSVITRTNEKLFF.

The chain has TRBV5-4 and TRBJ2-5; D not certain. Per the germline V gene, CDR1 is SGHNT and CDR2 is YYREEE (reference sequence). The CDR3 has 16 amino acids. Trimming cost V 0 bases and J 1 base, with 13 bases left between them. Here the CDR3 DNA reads TGTGCCAGCAGCTTGGAGGTTCGGCAGGCCCAAGAGACCCAGTACTTC. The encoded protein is CASSLEVRQAQETQYF.

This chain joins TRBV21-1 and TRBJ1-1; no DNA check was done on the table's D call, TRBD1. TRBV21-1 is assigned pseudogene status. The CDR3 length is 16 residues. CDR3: CASSSSSGGQNTEAFF. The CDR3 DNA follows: TGTGCCAGCAGCTCCTCTTCAGGGGGGCAGAACACTGAAGCTTTCTTT.